This TCR beta chain was captured in a study of blood T cell repertoires in COVID-19. Study-level background: Samples representing acute and convalescent COVID-19 were sourced from the United States, Italy and Spain. Sources were T cells, B-cell-depleted T cells, or PBMCs; the material itself was cDNA or gDNA.

Germline V CDR1 and CDR2: SGHTA, FQGNSA. The CDR3 runs to 18 residues. The junction had 18 bases not matched to a gene; V was cut back by 0 bases and J by 8 bases. In the original analysis: Nucleated cell number was recorded as an estimate derived from reference gene primer amplification. Measured with immunoSEQ multiplex PCR; TCRdb has only the in-frame clones, and not every one. Clone size and V and J calls were adopted from that table, with D and trimming inferred from the DNA. Found here are about 190,000 clones, 82% of them singletons; the top ten hold about 4.9%. This receptor was identified in a woman in her twenties or thirties with acute or convalescent COVID-19. V is TRBV7-2 and J is TRBJ1-2; TRBD1 matches 7 bases. The sample consisted of peripheral blood. The CDR3 DNA sequence: TGTGCCAGCAGCTTAGCGCCATTCCTGAGTACAGGGGTTCGGGGCTACACCTTC. Its translation: CASSLAPFLSTGVRGYTF.